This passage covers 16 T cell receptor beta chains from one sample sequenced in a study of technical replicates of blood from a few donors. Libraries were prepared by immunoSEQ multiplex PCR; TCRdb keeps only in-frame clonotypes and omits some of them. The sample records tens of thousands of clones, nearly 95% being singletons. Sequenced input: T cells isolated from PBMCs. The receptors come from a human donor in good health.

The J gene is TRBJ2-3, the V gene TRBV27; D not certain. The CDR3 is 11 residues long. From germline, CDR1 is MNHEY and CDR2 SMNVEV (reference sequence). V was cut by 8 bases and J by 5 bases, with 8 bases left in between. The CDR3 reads CASRRGDTQYF. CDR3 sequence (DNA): TGTGCCAGCCGACGCGGAGATACGCAGTATTTT.

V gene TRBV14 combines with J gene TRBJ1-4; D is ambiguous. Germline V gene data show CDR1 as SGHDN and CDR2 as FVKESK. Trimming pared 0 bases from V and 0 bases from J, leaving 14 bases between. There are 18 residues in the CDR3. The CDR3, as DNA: TGTGCCAGCAGCCAAGAATGGATCGGGATCACAACTAATGAAAAACTGTTTTTT. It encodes CASSQEWIGITTNEKLFF.

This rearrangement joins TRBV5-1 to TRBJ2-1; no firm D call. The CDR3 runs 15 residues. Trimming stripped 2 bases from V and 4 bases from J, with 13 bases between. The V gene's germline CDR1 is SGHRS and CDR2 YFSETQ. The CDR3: CASSLLSESYNEQFF. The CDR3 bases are TGCGCCAGCAGCTTATTGAGCGAGTCTTACAATGAGCAGTTCTTC.

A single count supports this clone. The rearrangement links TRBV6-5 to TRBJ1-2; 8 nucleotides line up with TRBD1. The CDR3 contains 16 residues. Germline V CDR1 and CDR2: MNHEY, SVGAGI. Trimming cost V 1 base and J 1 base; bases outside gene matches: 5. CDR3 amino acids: CASSYFSGGVNYGYTF. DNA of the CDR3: TGTGCCAGCAGTTACTTCTCAGGGGGCGTTAACTATGGCTACACCTTC.

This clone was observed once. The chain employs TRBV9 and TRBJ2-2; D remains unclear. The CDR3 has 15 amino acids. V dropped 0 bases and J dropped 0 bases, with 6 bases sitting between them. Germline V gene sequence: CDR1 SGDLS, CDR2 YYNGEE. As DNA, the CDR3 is TGTGCCAGCAGCGTAGAACGGGCGAACACCGGGGAGCTGTTTTTT. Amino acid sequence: CASSVERANTGELFF. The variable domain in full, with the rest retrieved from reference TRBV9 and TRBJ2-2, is DSGVTQTPKHLITATGQRVTLRCSPRSGDLSVYWYQQSLDQGLQFLIQYYNGEERAKGNILERFSAQQFPDLHSELNLSSLELGDSALYFCASSVERANTGELFFGEGSRLTVL.

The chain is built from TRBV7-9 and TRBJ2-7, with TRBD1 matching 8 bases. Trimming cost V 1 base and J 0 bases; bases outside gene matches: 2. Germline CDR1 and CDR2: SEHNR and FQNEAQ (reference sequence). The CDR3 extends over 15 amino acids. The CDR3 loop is CASSLGDRISYEQYF. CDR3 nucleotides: TGTGCCAGCAGCTTAGGGGACAGGATCTCCTACGAGCAGTACTTC.

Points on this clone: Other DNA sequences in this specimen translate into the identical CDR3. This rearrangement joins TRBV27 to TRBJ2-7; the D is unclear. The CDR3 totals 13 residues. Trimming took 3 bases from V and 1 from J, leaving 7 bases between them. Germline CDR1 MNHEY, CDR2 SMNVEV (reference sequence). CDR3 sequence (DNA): TGTGCCAGCAGTTTCGGCGGATCCTACGAGCAGTACTTC. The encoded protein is CASSFGGSYEQYF.

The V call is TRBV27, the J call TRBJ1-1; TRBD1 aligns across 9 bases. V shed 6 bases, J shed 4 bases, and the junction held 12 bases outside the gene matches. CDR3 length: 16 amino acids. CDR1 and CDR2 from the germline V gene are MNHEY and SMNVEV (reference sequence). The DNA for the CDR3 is TGTGCCAGCAGCCCCGGGACAGGGTTTTGGCCCACTGAAGCTTTCTTT. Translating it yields CASSPGTGFWPTEAFF.

This CDR3 reads CASSLATGNTGELFF. The CDR3 DNA sequence: TGCGCCAGCAGCTTGGCGACAGGGAACACCGGGGAGCTGTTTTTT. The V call is TRBV5-1, the J call TRBJ2-2; perhaps TRBD1 as D (6 bases). Trimming stripped 0 bases from V and 1 base from J, with 7 bases between. This CDR3 has 15 amino acids. Germline assignment: CDR1 SGHRS and CDR2 YFSETQ.

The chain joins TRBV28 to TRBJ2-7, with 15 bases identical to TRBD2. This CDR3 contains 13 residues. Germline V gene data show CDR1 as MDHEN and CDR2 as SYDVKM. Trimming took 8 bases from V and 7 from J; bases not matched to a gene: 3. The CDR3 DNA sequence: TGTGCCAGCGGACTAGCGGGAGGGCAGGAGCAGTACTTC. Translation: CASGLAGGQEQYF.

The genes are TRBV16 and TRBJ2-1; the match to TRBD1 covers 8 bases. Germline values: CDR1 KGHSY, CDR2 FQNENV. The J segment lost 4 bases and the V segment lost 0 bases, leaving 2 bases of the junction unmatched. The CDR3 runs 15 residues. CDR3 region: CASSQSTGGYNEQFF. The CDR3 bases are TGTGCCAGCAGCCAATCAACAGGGGGTTACAATGAGCAGTTCTTC.

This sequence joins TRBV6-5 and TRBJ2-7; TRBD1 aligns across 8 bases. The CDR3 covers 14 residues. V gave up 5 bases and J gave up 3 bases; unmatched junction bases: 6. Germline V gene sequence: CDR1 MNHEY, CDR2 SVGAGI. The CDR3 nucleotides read TGTGCCAGCAGTCCGACAGGGGCGAGCTACGAGCAGTACTTC. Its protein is CASSPTGASYEQYF.

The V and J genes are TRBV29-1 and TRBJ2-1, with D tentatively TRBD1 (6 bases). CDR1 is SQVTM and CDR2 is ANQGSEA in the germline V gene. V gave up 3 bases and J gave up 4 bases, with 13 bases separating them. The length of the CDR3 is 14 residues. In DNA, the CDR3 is TGCAGCGTTGATGGACAGATTAATTACAATGAGCAGTTCTTC. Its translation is CSVDGQINYNEQFF.

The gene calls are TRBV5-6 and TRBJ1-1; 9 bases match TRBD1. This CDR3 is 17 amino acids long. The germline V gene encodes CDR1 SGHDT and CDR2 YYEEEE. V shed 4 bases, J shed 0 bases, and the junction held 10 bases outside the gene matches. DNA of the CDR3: TGTGCCAGCAGCCGAGGGACAGGGAGCCGCATGAACACTGAAGCTTTCTTT. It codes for CASSRGTGSRMNTEAFF.

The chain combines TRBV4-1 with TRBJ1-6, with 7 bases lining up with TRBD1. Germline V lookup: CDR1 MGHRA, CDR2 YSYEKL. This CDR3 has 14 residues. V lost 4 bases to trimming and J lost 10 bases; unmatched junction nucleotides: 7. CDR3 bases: TGCGCCAGCAGCCTAGGACAGGCTGGGTCACCCCTCCACTTT. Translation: CASSLGQAGSPLHF.

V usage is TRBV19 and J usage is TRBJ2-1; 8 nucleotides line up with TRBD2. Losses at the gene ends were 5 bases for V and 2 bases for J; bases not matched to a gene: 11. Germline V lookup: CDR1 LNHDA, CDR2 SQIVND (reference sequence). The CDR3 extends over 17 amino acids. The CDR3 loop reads CASSRANWREAYNEQFF. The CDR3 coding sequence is TGTGCCAGTAGTCGGGCGAACTGGCGGGAGGCCTACAATGAGCAGTTCTTC.